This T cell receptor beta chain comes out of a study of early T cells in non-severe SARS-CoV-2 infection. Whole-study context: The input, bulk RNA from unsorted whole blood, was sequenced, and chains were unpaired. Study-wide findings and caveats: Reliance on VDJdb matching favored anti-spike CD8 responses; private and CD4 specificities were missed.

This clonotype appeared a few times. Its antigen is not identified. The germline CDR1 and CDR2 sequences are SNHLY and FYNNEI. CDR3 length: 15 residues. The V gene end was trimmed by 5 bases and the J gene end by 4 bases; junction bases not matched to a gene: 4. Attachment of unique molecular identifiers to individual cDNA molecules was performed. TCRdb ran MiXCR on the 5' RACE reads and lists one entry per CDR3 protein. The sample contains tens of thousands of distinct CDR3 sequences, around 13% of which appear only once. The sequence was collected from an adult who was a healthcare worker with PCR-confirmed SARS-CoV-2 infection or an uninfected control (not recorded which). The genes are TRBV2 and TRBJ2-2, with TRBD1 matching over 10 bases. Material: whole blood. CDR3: CASSWGQGSTGELFF. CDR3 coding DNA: TGTGCCAGCAGTTGGGGACAGGGGAGCACCGGGGAGCTGTTTTTT. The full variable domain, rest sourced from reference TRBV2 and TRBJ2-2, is EPEVTQTPSHQVTQMGQEVILRCVPISNHLYFYWYRQILGQKVEFLVSFYNNEISEKSEIFDDQFSVERPDGSNFTLKIRSTKLEDSAMYFCASSWGQGSTGELFFGEGSRLTVL.